These 24 T cell receptor beta chains were all obtained from the same sample, sequenced in a study of T cell repertoires in cytomegalovirus infection. MiXCR, applied by TCRdb to the reads, yields one record per CDR3 protein. The sample holds 700,000 to 850,000 distinct CDR3 sequences, roughly 33% seen once. Their recognized antigens are unknown. The sequenced sample was cultured CD8+ T cells from PBMCs, obtained from culture after CMV antigen stimulation. These receptors all come from a human donor in good health (CMV status not recorded). Some clones in this sample may be carry-over from other donors' samples.

Remarks on this clonotype: Compared with germline, one end of the junction differs, possibly owing to a read error. The rearrangement uses TRBV7-4 and TRBJ2-3; TRBD2 might be the D (6 bases). CDR1 and CDR2 (germline): SGHVT, SQSDAQ. The CDR3 runs 15 residues. CDR3 amino acids: CVSSLADGGTDTQYF. CDR3 DNA: TGTGTCAGCAGCTTAGCGGACGGGGGCACAGATACGCAGTATTTT.

This clonotype appeared a few times. V gene TRBV7-9 combines with J gene TRBJ2-3, with a tentative D call TRBD2 (5 bases). Trimming shortened V by 3 bases and J by 2 bases, and 9 bases separated the two germline ends. The CDR3 consists of 14 residues. CDR1 and CDR2 (germline): SEHNR, FQNEAQ (reference sequence). Written as DNA, the CDR3 is TGTGCCAGCAGCTTCTCCGGGATCACAGATACGCAGTATTTT. Translating it yields CASSFSGITDTQYF.

This sequence joins TRBV24-1 and TRBJ1-4; the D gene is possibly TRBD1 (5 bases). The CDR3 loop spans 17 amino acids. Looked up from germline, CDR1 is KGHDR and CDR2 is SFDVKD. Trimming removed 5 bases from V and 5 bases from J, with 20 bases in between. The CDR3 nucleotides read TGTGCCACCAGTGCTCCGGTGCCGGGGGGGTTAAATGAAAAACTGTTTTTT. Translated: CATSAPVPGGLNEKLFF.

The chain couples TRBV28 to TRBJ2-5; 13 bases match TRBD2. CDR1 and CDR2 (germline): MDHEN, SYDVKM. CDR3 length: 19 residues. The ends lost 1 base at V and 0 bases at J; junction bases unmatched: 8. The DNA for the CDR3 is TGTGCCAGCAGTTTATTGACTAGCGGGGGGCCCTTGTACCAAGAGACCCAGTACTTC. As protein: CASSLLTSGGPLYQETQYF.

The V gene is TRBV20-1, the J gene TRBJ1-1; possibly TRBD1 for D (5 bases). Germline-derived CDR1 and CDR2 are DFQATT and SNEGSKA (reference sequence). The CDR3 covers 13 residues. The CDR3 sequence: CGARGERNTEAFF. DNA of the CDR3: TGCGGAGCCCGGGGGGAGAGGAACACTGAAGCTTTCTTT.

This chain connects TRBV27 to TRBJ2-2; TRBD2 matches at 8 bases. The CDR3 is 15 amino acids. Unmatched junction bases numbered 11, after V lost 8 bases and J lost 6 bases. Germline CDR1 reads MNHEY; CDR2 reads SMNVEV (reference sequence). CDR3 coding DNA: TGTGCCAGCTGTCCCGGGGGGGGGCGGTCCGGGGAGCTGTTTTTT. Translating it yields CASCPGGGRSGELFF.

V and J are TRBV15 and TRBJ1-2; the D is unclear. The ends were cut back, 0 bases at V and 2 bases at J, with 7 bases in the middle. Germline V CDR1 and CDR2: LNHNV, YYDKDF (reference sequence). There are 14 residues in the CDR3. The CDR3 DNA reads TGTGCCACCAGCAGAGATCGAGGGAACTATGGCTACACCTTC. It yields the protein CATSRDRGNYGYTF.

In this sample, this clonotype turned up a few times. The V call is TRBV6-6, the J call TRBJ1-1; D call uncertain. V dropped 3 bases and J dropped 0 bases, with 14 bases sitting between them. The CDR3 loop spans 16 amino acids. Germline V gene data show CDR1 as MNHNY and CDR2 as SVGAGI (reference sequence). The DNA for the CDR3 is TGTGCCAGCAGTTATGGAGAACGCTACTTGAACACTGAAGCTTTCTTT. Its protein product is CASSYGERYLNTEAFF.

Written as DNA, the CDR3 is TGTGCCATCAGTGAGTCAGCTGCAGCGGGGGGGCCCATTGAGCAGTTCTTC. Translation: CAISESAAAGGPIEQFF. The chain has TRBV10-3 and TRBJ2-1; 10 bases are shared with TRBD2. The CDR3 runs to 17 residues. V lost 0 bases and J lost 9; bases outside the gene matches: 11. Germline lookup yields CDR1 ENHRY and CDR2 SYGVKD.

The chain couples TRBV7-6 to TRBJ1-1; 7 bases are shared with TRBD1. The CDR3 spans 13 residues. V shed 8 bases and J 5 bases; nucleotides not matched to a gene: 8. CDR1 is SGHVS, CDR2 FNYEAQ, per germline. The CDR3 protein is CASREGALTEAFF. The CDR3 DNA follows: TGTGCCAGCCGGGAGGGGGCGTTAACTGAAGCTTTCTTT.

The chain uses TRBV5-1 and TRBJ1-2; 12 nucleotides agree with TRBD1. This CDR3 has 15 amino acids. From germline, CDR1 is SGHRS and CDR2 YFSETQ. V gave up 5 bases and J gave up 8 bases; unmatched junction bases: 10. CDR3 in amino acids: CASSSGTGGFLGYTF. For the CDR3, the DNA is TGCGCCAGCAGTTCCGGGACAGGGGGCTTTCTGGGCTACACCTTC. The full variable domain, rest sourced from reference TRBV5-1 and TRBJ1-2, is KAGVTQTPRYLIKTRGQQVTLSCSPISGHRSVSWYQQTPGQGLQFLFEYFSETQRNKGNFPGRFSGRQFSNSRSEMNVSTLELGDSALYLCASSSGTGGFLGYTFGSGTRLTVV.

This clonotype has at least ten counts. The gene calls are TRBV12-3 or TRBV12-4 and TRBJ1-1, with a possible D match to TRBD1 (5 bases). V was clipped by 4 bases and J by 6 bases, with 15 bases between them. The CDR3 loop spans 14 amino acids. Written as DNA, the CDR3 is TGTGCCAGCAGTTGGGACGGCCAGGTGGCTGAAGCTTTCTTT. Amino acids: CASSWDGQVAEAFF.

This clonotype was seen more than once but under ten times. V is TRBV2 and J is TRBJ2-7, with 7 nucleotides matching TRBD1. Per germline, CDR1 SNHLY and CDR2 FYNNEI. V gave up 6 bases and J gave up 5 bases; unmatched junction bases: 10. The CDR3 has 14 residues. The CDR3 region is CASSPGRGKHEQYF. DNA of the CDR3: TGTGCCAGCAGCCCCGGCAGGGGGAAGCACGAGCAGTACTTC.

The chain uses TRBV7-2 and TRBJ2-4; a weak D match, TRBD2 (5 bases). The CDR3 spans 19 residues. Trimming left V 0 bases short and J 7 bases short, with 25 bases between. Germline values: CDR1 SGHTA, CDR2 FQGNSA. For the CDR3, the DNA is TGTGCCAGCAGCTTAGCGCTTAAGACCGCCGGGATAGGTCGGAACATTCAGTACTTC. Protein product: CASSLALKTAGIGRNIQYF.

This clonotype was detected only a few times. The rearrangement joins TRBV15 to TRBJ2-5; no firm D call. This CDR3 has 15 amino acids. Trimming removed 0 bases from V and 1 base from J, with 9 bases in between. In germline, CDR1 is LNHNV, CDR2 YYDKDF (reference sequence). Here the CDR3 reads CATSRDLARQETQYF. DNA of the CDR3: TGTGCCACCAGCAGAGATCTCGCCCGCCAAGAGACCCAGTACTTC.

This clonotype was recorded many times. The gene calls are TRBV7-2 and TRBJ2-1, with D uncertain. The CDR3 length is 11 residues. Germline values: CDR1 SGHTA, CDR2 FQGNSA. CDR3 amino acids: CVSGYYNEQFF. The CDR3 nucleotides are TGTGTGTCAGGATACTACAATGAGCAGTTCTTC. The variable domain in full, completed from reference TRBV7-2 and TRBJ2-1, reads GAGVSQSPSNKVTEKGKDVELRCDPISGHTALYWYRQSLGQGLEFLIYFQGNSAPDKSGLPSDRFSAERTGGSVSTLTIQRTQQEDSAVYLCVSGYYNEQFFGPGTRLTVL.

This clonotype was picked up a small number of times. The J gene is TRBJ2-7, the V gene TRBV6-2 or TRBV6-3; 10 bases map to TRBD1. The V and J ends lost 0 bases and 5 bases, in that order; junction bases with no gene match: 7. CDR1 and CDR2 from the germline V gene are MNHEY and SVGEGT. CDR3 size: 16 residues. CDR3 nucleotide sequence: TGTGCCAGCAGTTACTCGATGGGACAGGGGTTCCACGAGCAGTACGTC. This translates into CASSYSMGQGFHEQYV.

This clonotype has a count of ten or more. The rearrangement links TRBV6-2 or TRBV6-3 to TRBJ1-1; unclear D gene. The V gene's germline CDR1 is MNHEY and CDR2 SVGEGT. V was pared by 5 bases and J by 7 bases, with 26 bases between. The CDR3 extends over 17 amino acids. CDR3 region: CASSRQRLGMGAVEAFF. CDR3 nucleotides: TGTGCCAGCAGTCGGCAGCGCCTTGGGATGGGAGCGGTTGAAGCTTTCTTT.

The chain recombines TRBV7-6 with TRBJ2-6, with D unresolved. The V gene's germline CDR1 is SGHVS and CDR2 FNYEAQ. This CDR3 region has 16 residues. V was trimmed by 1 base and J by 1 base, leaving 8 bases between them. The CDR3 protein is CASSLVPRSGANVLTF. CDR3 coding DNA: TGTGCCAGCAGCTTAGTCCCGAGGTCTGGGGCCAACGTCCTGACTTTC.

This clonotype was seen a handful of times. V and J are TRBV7-9 and TRBJ2-1; 8 nucleotides match TRBD2. CDR1 and CDR2 from the germline V gene are SEHNR and FQNEAQ (reference sequence). The CDR3 covers 15 residues. V lost 5 bases, J lost 4 bases, and 7 bases stayed unmatched. CDR3 sequence (DNA): TGTGCCAGCAGCGCGACGACTAGCGCATACAATGAGCAGTTCTTC. Translating it yields CASSATTSAYNEQFF.

This clonotype was seen repeatedly, ten times or more. The chain uses TRBV6-4 and TRBJ2-3; D is ambiguous. CDR3 length: 15 amino acids. The ends were cut back, 5 bases at V and 2 bases at J, with 14 bases in the middle. The germline V gene encodes CDR1 MRHNA and CDR2 SNTAGT. The CDR3 DNA reads TGTGCCAGCAGTTCGGACGGATCAAACACAGATACGCAGTATTTT. It is translated as CASSSDGSNTDTQYF.

The V call is TRBV9, the J call TRBJ2-5; D is unclear. CDR1 and CDR2 from the germline V gene are SGDLS and YYNGEE. V was trimmed by 3 bases and J by 7 bases, leaving 7 bases between them. The CDR3 contains 11 residues. Here the CDR3 reads CASSAEGTQYF. As DNA, the CDR3 is TGTGCCAGCAGCGCCGAAGGGACCCAGTACTTC.

The rearrangement joins TRBV6-8 to TRBJ2-7, with D maybe TRBD2 (5 bases). Germline lookup yields CDR1 MNHGY and CDR2 SAAAGT. V was trimmed by 4 bases and J by 4 bases, leaving 20 bases between them. This CDR3 has 16 amino acids. The CDR3 loop is CASSWARDRPPYEQYV. CDR3 sequence (DNA): TGTGCCAGCAGTTGGGCTCGGGATAGGCCGCCTTACGAGCAGTACGTC.

For this clonotype: Mismatch with germline at one junction end may stem from a read error. The chain combines TRBV9 with TRBJ2-5, with D unresolved. Germline CDR1 reads SGDLS; CDR2 reads YYNGEE. The length of the CDR3 is 12 residues. Here the CDR3 DNA reads TGCGCCAGCAGTGTCGGCCAAGAGACCCAGTACTTC. Its translation: CASSVGQETQYF.